The entry below describes one T cell receptor beta chain. Its target is unknown. V shed 0 bases and J shed 0 bases, with 15 bases lying between them. The CDR3 is 19 amino acids. From germline, CDR1 is ENHRY and CDR2 SYGVKD. This sample stems from a study of shared clonotypes between healthy human individuals. About the research overall: Per-donor plates numbered three CD4 naive, three CD4 memory, two CD8 naive and one CD8 memory. Regarding the study as a whole: Sharing of clonotypes among donors was expected to vary with sequencing depth.

Sequencing used immunoSEQ multiplex PCR; TCRdb keeps in-frame clones, though not all of them. The table lists roughly 1.5 million clones, under 99% of them singletons, with about 0.4% in the top ten. The chain joins TRBV10-3 to TRBJ2-6, with D unresolved. The source material was naive CD4+ T cells sorted from blood. Sample subset: CD45RA+ positively selected. This receptor was obtained from a man aged 30-40 years in good health. CDR3 nucleotides: TGTGCCATCAGTGAGTCCGTGCTGGCTTCCAGCTCTGGGGCCAACGTCCTGACTTTC. Its translation: CAISESVLASSSGANVLTF.